This TCR beta chain was observed in a study of CD8 T cells in ankylosing spondylitis. V lost 0 bases to trimming and J lost 2 bases, with 14 bases between them. CDR1 and CDR2 (germline): DFQATT, SNEGSKA (reference sequence). The CDR3 covers 15 residues. TCRdb used MiXCR to reprocess the 5' RACE reads, holding one entry per CDR3 protein. The sample has 150,000 to 200,000 distinct CDR3 sequences, around a tenth seen once; the top ten hold about 29%. Sequences were obtained from blood, either unsorted or a sorted T cell fraction (not recorded which). The chain combines TRBV20-1 with TRBJ2-7; D not certain. The sequence derives from a male donor with ankylosing spondylitis or in good health (not recorded which). The CDR3 DNA sequence: TGCAGTGCTAGAGATCTAGGGTTGGGGACCTACGAGCAGTACTTC. Encoded protein: CSARDLGLGTYEQYF.